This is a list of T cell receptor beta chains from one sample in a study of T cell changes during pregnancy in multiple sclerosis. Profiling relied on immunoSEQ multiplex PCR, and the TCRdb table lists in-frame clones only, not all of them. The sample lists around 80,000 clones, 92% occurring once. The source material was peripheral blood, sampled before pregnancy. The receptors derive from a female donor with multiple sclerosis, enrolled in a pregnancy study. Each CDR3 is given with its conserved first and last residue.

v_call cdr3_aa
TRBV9 CASSVAPGTGTEAFF
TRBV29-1 CSVERTGGYEQYF
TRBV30 CAWSGTGGIGNTIYF
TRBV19 CASSVGTGRSDIQYF
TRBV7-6 CASSGRQGAELFF
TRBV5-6 CASTNPGDRSSPLHF
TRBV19 CASSSGQGAEETQYF
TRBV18 CASSSGQASYGYTF
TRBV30 CAWGRDSFVAEQYF
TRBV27 CASSLRSGFGGYTF
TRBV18 CASSPLGPLDRAVWGYTF
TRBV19 CASGYTGTGFGLIEKLFF
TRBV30 CAWSAGTANYGYTF
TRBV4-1 CASSQPGDSYNSPLHF
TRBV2 CASSVGTATNEKLFF
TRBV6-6 CASREGLAGPGELFF
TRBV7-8 CASSRQGNVDEQYF
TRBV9 CASSVSGTGRPYEQYF
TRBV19 CASSINPGQVKTFF
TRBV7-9 CAGSRAGEGEDYGYTF
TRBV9 CASSVGPGGTGELFF
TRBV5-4 CASSLGPGEGTEAFF
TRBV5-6 CASSLVDSPANTGELFF
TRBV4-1 CASSHPGRAEGDTQYF
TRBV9 CASSAAAGGQETQYF
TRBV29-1 CSVARGSNEKLFF
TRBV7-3 CASSLVGDEQFF
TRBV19 CASSMGQINTEAFF
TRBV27 CASSSHRDRGYEQYF
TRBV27 CASRRDRGDEKLFF
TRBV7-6 CASRPPGQGDRPLHF
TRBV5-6 CASSFLNYGYTF